This TCR beta chain was found in a study of spatial heterogeneity in lung cancer. Study summary: The donor group consisted of roughly 70 patients who had untreated, early-stage non-small cell lung cancer. Follow-up PBMC samples were sequenced when available, at a median of approximately two years after resection.

This clonotype was counted only a few times. TCRdb called the 5' RACE reads again in MiXCR, with one record for every CDR3 protein. The table has approximately 110,000 distinct CDR3 sequences, under 14% seen once; the top ten hold more than 20%. As for time point: blood at routine non-recurrence follow-up after resection. Tumor, nontumor lung or frozen PBMC supplied whole RNA that was sequenced unsorted. There are 11 residues in the CDR3. The germline CDR1 and CDR2 sequences are SEHNR and FQNEAQ (reference sequence). With 7 bases removed from V and 1 base from J, the gap between germline ends came to 3 bases.

This sample comprised PBMCs, obtained at follow-up. The receptor was isolated from a female donor with early-stage non-small cell lung cancer. V and J are TRBV7-9 and TRBJ2-3; D not certain. This chain's CDR3 is CASTRTDTQYF. The CDR3 bases are TGTGCCAGCACCCGCACAGATACGCAGTATTTT.